This TCR beta chain stems from a study of blood T cells in healthy people across ages. On this clonotype itself: Its specificity is not known.

Using a J-beta primer mix together with a sample-barcoded 5' primer, a second PCR was run for roughly 7 to 11 cycles. Every single cDNA molecule received a tag from a template-switch adaptor with 12 random nucleotides. Each CDR3 protein gets one entry after TCRdb re-called the 5' RACE reads with MiXCR. There are roughly 1.5 million distinct CDR3 sequences in the sample; about 45% occur only once, and approximately 4.1% lies in the top ten. General study findings and limits: As naive T cell percentage varied, TCR beta diversity correlated strongly with it.

The source of this sequence is a woman under 30 in good health. Sequenced: blood.

The CDR3 DNA sequence: TGCAGTGCTGCTCAGGGTCGGCTGACCACTGAAGCTTTCTTT. Translation: CSAAQGRLTTEAFF. This chain connects TRBV20-1 to TRBJ1-1; D possibly corresponds to TRBD1 (5 bases). Germline loops: CDR1 DFQATT, CDR2 SNEGSKA (reference sequence). V was pared by 5 bases and J by 4 bases, with 17 bases between. The CDR3 sequence is 14 residues long.